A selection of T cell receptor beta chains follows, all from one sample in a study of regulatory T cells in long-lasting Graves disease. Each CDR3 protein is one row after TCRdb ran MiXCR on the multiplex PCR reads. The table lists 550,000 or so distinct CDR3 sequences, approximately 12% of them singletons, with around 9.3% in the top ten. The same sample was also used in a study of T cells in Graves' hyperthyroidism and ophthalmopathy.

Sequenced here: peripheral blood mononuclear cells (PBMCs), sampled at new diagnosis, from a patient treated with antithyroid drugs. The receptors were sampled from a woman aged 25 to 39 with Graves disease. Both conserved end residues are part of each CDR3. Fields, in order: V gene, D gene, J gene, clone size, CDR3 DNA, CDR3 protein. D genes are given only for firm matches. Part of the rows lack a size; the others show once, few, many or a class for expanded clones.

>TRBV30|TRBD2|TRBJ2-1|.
TGTGCCTGGAGTGTTGTAGCGGGAGCAGGCTACAATGAGCAGTTCTTC
CAWSVVAGAGYNEQFF
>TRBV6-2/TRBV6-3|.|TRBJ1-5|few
TGTGCCAGCAGTTACATAGAGAGGGGAACCCAGCCCCAGCATTTT
CASSYIERGTQPQHF
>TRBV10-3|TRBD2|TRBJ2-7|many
TGTGCCATCAGTGAGTCCAGGACTAGCGGGAAGTCCTACGAGCAGTACTTC
CAISESRTSGKSYEQYF
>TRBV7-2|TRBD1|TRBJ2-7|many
TGTGCCAGCAGCTCCCGACAGGGGGGCAAGCAGTACTTC
CASSSRQGGKQYF
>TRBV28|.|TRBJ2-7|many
TGTGCCAGCAGCGGACACAGGGGGGGAACCTACGAGCAGTACTTC
CASSGHRGGTYEQYF
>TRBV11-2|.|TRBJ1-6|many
TGTGCCAGCAGCTTAGTCTGGGGGTTTAATTCACCCCTCCACTTT
CASSLVWGFNSPLHF
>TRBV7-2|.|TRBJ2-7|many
TGTGCCAGCAGCTTATCCCTCGACGAGCAGTACTTC
CASSLSLDEQYF
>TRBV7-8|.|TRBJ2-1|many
TGTGCCAGCAGCCCCCGGATCGGGAGCGGGTACAATGAGCAGTTCTTC
CASSPRIGSGYNEQFF
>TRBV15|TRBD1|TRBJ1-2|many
TGTGCCACCAGCGGTCACCAGGGGGTGAACTATGGCTACACCTTC
CATSGHQGVNYGYTF
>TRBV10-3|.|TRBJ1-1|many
TGTGCCATCAGTGAGTCAGTAATCACTGAAGCTTTCTTT
CAISESVITEAFF
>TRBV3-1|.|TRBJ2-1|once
TGTGCCAGCAGCCTTCGGGGTGGGGAGAGACCGCGGTGGAGGTACAATGAGCAGTTCTTC
CASSLRGGERPRWRYNEQFF